These 9 T cell receptor beta chains came from one sample sequenced in a study of regulatory T cells in long-lasting Graves disease. Relying on iRepertoire HTBI primers and Arm-PCR of CDR3 regions, the team built TCR beta libraries. TCRdb re-called the multiplex PCR reads with MiXCR, one entry per CDR3 protein. The sample has 350,000 to 450,000 distinct CDR3 sequences; 16% are singletons. Noted time point: newly diagnosed GD, antithyroid drugs for less than 3 months. PBMC-derived RNA was used for the TCR library. These same records also appear under a second study, on T cells in Graves' hyperthyroidism and ophthalmopathy.

The sample was peripheral blood mononuclear cells (PBMCs), taken at new diagnosis, from a patient treated with antithyroid drugs. The receptor source for this set is a man aged 35 to 55 with Graves disease.

In its sample, this clonotype was seen many times. CDR3: CASSLTGGPYNEQFF. The CDR3 region has the DNA TGCGCCAGCAGCTTAACAGGGGGCCCCTACAATGAGCAGTTCTTC. This chain joins TRBV5-1 and TRBJ2-1; 9 bases map to TRBD1. The V gene's germline CDR1 is SGHRS and CDR2 YFSETQ. There are 15 residues in the CDR3. Germline trimming cut 2 bases from V and 2 bases from J; bases unmatched to any gene: 2.

This clonotype was seen a handful of times. V gene TRBV28 combines with J gene TRBJ2-3, with TRBD2 matching 10 bases. The V gene end was trimmed by 6 bases and the J gene end by 3 bases; junction bases not matched to a gene: 6. From germline, CDR1 is MDHEN and CDR2 SYDVKM. The CDR3 is made up of 15 amino acids. This CDR3 is CASRIAGGDTDTQYF. The DNA of the CDR3 is TGTGCCAGCAGGATAGCGGGGGGAGATACAGATACGCAGTATTTT.

At least ten counts were recorded for this clonotype. CDR3 coding DNA: TGTGCCAGCAGTTGGGGGACAGGGCTCAATCAGCCCCAGCATTTT. Its translation: CASSWGTGLNQPQHF. The V gene is TRBV12-3 or TRBV12-4, the J gene TRBJ1-5; 9 bases line up with TRBD1. The V gene end was trimmed by 4 bases and the J gene end by 3 bases; junction bases not matched to a gene: 4. This CDR3 has 15 amino acids.

This clonotype was seen more than once but under ten times. This chain uses TRBV27 with TRBJ1-2, with 8 positions matching TRBD1. The germline V gene has CDR1 MNHEY and CDR2 SMNVEV (reference sequence). J gave up 5 bases and V 3 bases, and 2 bases lay outside the gene matches. The CDR3 sequence is 13 residues long. The CDR3 loop reads CASSLTGAYGYTF. CDR3 nucleotides: TGTGCCAGCAGTTTGACAGGGGCTTATGGCTACACCTTC.

This clonotype showed up many times. J is TRBJ2-1 and V is TRBV7-9; the D gene is possibly TRBD2 (5 bases). CDR1 and CDR2 from the germline V gene are SEHNR and FQNEAQ (reference sequence). The CDR3 contains 13 residues. V was clipped by 5 bases and J by 5 bases, with 10 bases between them. For the CDR3, the DNA is TGTGCCAGCAGCAACTACGGGGACAATGAGCAGTTCTTC. It yields the protein CASSNYGDNEQFF.

With respect to this clonotype: A far larger clone is one nucleotide away, so this likely arose from a read error. The genes are TRBV2 and TRBJ2-7; unclear D gene. Germline assignment: CDR1 SNHLY and CDR2 FYNNEI. The CDR3 totals 11 residues. The chain's CDR3 is CATSNGYEQYF. The CDR3 DNA sequence: TGTGCCACCAGTAATGGTTACGAGCAGTACTTC.

At least ten counts were recorded for this clonotype. The chain is built from TRBV10-3 and TRBJ1-5, with 9 bases that match TRBD1. V trimming: 2 bases; J trimming: 2 bases; junction bases outside the gene matches: 13. Germline V gene data show CDR1 as ENHRY and CDR2 as SYGVKD. The CDR3 is made up of 19 amino acids. The CDR3 DNA is TGTGCCATCAGTGAGCACCGGGACAGGGCCCCTGGCGGCAATCAGCCCCAGCATTTT. Translating gives CAISEHRDRAPGGNQPQHF.

In its sample, this clonotype was seen a few times. The V and J genes are TRBV20-1 and TRBJ2-7, with 13 bases fitting TRBD2. Germline-derived CDR1 and CDR2 are DFQATT and SNEGSKA (reference sequence). Unmatched junction bases numbered 6, after V lost 0 bases and J lost 4 bases. The CDR3 has 16 residues. CDR3 protein: CSARDTSGGVLYEQYF. CDR3 sequence (DNA): TGCAGTGCTAGAGATACTAGCGGGGGGGTTCTGTACGAGCAGTACTTC.

This clonotype was observed at least ten times. The chain employs TRBV19 and TRBJ1-1; no clear D. The CDR3 totals 13 residues. V gave up 6 bases and J gave up 1 base, with 9 bases separating them. CDR1 is LNHDA and CDR2 is SQIVND in the germline V gene (reference sequence). CDR3 sequence reads: CASRIQPNTEAFF. CDR3 coding DNA: TGTGCCAGTAGGATACAGCCGAACACTGAAGCTTTCTTT.